This passage covers 2 T cell receptor beta chains from one sample sequenced in a study of blood T cell repertoires in COVID-19. Assay used: immunoSEQ multiplex PCR; TCRdb lists only in-frame clones, some missing. Of around 310,000 clones in the sample, 75% to 90% were seen once. The sequenced material came from PBMCs or T cells enriched from blood (not recorded which). The source is a man younger than 40 who had recovered from COVID-19.

This chain joins TRBV29-1 and TRBJ2-7; unclear D gene. Deletions cut 4 bases from V and 0 bases from J, with 13 bases between. CDR1 is SQVTM and CDR2 is ANQGSEA in the germline V gene. CDR3 size: 14 residues. CDR3 nucleotides: TGCAGCGTTGTTGGCGGCTCAGCCTCCTACGAGCAGTACTTC. The encoded protein is CSVVGGSASYEQYF.

V and J are TRBV21-1 and TRBJ2-5; TRBD1 reflects the table's D call only, with no check against the DNA. TRBV21-1 is a pseudogene. CDR3 size: 15 residues. The CDR3 nucleotides read TGTGCCAGCAGCAAAAGGGACAGGGGGCCAGAGACCCAGTACTTC. The encoded protein is CASSKRDRGPETQYF.